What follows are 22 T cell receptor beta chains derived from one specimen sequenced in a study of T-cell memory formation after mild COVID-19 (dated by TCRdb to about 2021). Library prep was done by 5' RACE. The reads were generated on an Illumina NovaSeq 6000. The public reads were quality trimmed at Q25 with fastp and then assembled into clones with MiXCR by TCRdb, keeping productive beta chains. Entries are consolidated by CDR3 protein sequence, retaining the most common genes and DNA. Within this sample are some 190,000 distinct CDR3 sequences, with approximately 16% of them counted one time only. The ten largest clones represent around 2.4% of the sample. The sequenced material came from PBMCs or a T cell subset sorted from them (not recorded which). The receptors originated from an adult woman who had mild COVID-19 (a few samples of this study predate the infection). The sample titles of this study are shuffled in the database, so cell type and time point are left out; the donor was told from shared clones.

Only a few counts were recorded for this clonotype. The CDR3 here is CATQGATGANVLTF. The CDR3 coding sequence is TGTGCCACTCAGGGGGCCACAGGGGCCAACGTCCTGACTTTC. This chain links TRBV24-1 with TRBJ2-6, with 8 bases lining up with TRBD1. V lost 10 bases, J lost 4 bases, and 5 bases stayed unmatched. Germline CDR1 is KGHDR and CDR2 is SFDVKD. The CDR3 is made up of 14 amino acids.

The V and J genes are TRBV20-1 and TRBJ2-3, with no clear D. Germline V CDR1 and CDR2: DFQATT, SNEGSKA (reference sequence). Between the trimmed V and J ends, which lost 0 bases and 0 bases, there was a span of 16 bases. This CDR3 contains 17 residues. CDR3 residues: CSARDLGRSSSTDTQYF. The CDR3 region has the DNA TGCAGTGCTAGAGATCTGGGCAGGTCATCTAGCACAGATACGCAGTATTTT.

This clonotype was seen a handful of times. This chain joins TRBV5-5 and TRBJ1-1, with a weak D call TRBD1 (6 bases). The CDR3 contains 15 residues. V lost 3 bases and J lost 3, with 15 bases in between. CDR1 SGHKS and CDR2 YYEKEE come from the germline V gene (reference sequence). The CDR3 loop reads CASSWLQGIDTEAFF. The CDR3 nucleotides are TGTGCCAGCAGCTGGTTACAGGGAATAGACACTGAAGCTTTCTTT.

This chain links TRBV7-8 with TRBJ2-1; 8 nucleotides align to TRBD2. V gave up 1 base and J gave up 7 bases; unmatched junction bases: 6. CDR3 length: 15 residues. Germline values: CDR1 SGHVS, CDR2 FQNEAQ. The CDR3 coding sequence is TGTGCCAGCAGCTTAGTATCGGGAGGGGTAAATGAGCAGTTCTTC. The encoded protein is CASSLVSGGVNEQFF.

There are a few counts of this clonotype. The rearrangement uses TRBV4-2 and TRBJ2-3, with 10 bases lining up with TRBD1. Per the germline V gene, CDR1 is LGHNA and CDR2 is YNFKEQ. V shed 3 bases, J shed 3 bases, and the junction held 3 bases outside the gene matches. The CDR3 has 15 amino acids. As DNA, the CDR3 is TGTGCCAGCAGCCACCGGGACAGGGGTACAGATACGCAGTATTTT. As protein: CASSHRDRGTDTQYF.

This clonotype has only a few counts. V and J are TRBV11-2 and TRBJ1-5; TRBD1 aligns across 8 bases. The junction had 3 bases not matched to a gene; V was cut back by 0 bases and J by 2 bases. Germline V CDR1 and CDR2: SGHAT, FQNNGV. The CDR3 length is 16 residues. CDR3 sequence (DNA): TGTGCCAGCAGCTTAGAGGCGGGACAGGGCAATCAGCCCCAGCATTTT. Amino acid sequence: CASSLEAGQGNQPQHF. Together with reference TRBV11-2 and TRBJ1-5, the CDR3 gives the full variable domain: EAGVAQSPRYKIIEKRQSVAFWCNPISGHATLYWYQQILGQGPKLLIQFQNNGVVDDSQLPKDRFSAERLKGVDSTLKIQPAKLEDSAVYLCASSLEAGQGNQPQHFGDGTRLSIL.

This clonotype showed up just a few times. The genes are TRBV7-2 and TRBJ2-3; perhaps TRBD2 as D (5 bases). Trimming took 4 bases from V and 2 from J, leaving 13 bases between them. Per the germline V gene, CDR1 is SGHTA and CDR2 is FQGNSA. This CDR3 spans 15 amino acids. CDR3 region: CASSYLPGITDTQYF. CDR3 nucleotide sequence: TGTGCCAGCAGCTATCTCCCCGGGATCACAGATACGCAGTATTTT. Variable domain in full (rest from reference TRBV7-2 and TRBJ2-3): GAGVSQSPSNKVTEKGKDVELRCDPISGHTALYWYRQSLGQGLEFLIYFQGNSAPDKSGLPSDRFSAERTGGSVSTLTIQRTQQEDSAVYLCASSYLPGITDTQYFGPGTRLTVL.

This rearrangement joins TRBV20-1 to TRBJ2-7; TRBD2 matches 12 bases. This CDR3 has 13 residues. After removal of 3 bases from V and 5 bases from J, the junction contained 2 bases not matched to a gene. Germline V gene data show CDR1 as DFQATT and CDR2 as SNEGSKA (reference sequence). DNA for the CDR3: TGCAGTGCTAGCCTAGCGGGGGGGCACGAGCAGTACTTC. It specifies CSASLAGGHEQYF.

The CDR3 region is CSASPRVFKETQYF. DNA of the CDR3: TGCAGTGCTTCGCCCAGGGTTTTTAAAGAGACCCAGTACTTC. J is TRBJ2-5 and V is TRBV20-1; D is perhaps TRBD1 (5 bases). Trimming left V 5 bases short and J 3 bases short, with 16 bases between. The CDR3 totals 14 residues. Germline CDR1 and CDR2: DFQATT and SNEGSKA (reference sequence).

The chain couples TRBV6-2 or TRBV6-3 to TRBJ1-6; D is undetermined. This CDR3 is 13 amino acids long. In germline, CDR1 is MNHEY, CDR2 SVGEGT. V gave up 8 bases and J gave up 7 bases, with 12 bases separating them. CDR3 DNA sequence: TGTGCCAGCTCGGGAAGTAGGAATTCACCCCTCCACTTT. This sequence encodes CASSGSRNSPLHF.

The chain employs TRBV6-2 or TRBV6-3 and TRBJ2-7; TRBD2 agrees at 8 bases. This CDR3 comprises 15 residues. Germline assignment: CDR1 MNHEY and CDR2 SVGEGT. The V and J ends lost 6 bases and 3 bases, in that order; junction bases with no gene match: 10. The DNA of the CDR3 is TGTGCCAGCAGACCCGCCGAGAGCGGGAGCTACGAGCAGTACTTC. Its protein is CASRPAESGSYEQYF.

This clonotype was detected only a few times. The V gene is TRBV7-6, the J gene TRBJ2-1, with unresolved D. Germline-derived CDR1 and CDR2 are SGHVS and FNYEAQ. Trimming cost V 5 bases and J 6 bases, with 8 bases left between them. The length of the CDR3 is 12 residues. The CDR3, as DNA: TGTGCCAGCAGCCCCGCTATCAATGAGCAGTTCTTC. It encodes CASSPAINEQFF.

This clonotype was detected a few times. CDR3 protein: CASSPLSGVYGDTQYF. The CDR3 nucleotides are TGCGCCAGCAGCCCTTTAAGCGGCGTCTATGGAGATACGCAGTATTTT. The chain has TRBV5-1 and TRBJ2-3; a possible D gene is TRBD2 (5 bases). Trimming pared 4 bases from V and 5 bases from J, leaving 20 bases between. The germline V gene has CDR1 SGHRS and CDR2 YFSETQ. The CDR3 length is 16 residues.

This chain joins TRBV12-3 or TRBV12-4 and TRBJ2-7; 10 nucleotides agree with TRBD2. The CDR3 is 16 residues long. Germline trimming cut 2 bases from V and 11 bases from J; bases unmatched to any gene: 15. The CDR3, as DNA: TGTGCCAGCAGTTTACACCCCAGGGCTAGCGGGGGCAAAAAGTACTTC. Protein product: CASSLHPRASGGKKYF.

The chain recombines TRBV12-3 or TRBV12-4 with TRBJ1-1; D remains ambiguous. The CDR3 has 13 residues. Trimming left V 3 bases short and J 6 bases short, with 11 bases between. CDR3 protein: CASSFLGNAEAFF. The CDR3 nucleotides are TGTGCCAGCAGTTTTTTAGGGAATGCTGAAGCTTTCTTT.

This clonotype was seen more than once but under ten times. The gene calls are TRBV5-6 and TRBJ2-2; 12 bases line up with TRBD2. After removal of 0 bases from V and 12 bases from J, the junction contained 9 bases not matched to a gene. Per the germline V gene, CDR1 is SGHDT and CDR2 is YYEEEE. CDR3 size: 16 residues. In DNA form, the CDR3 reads TGTGCCAGCAGCTTGGTAACTAGCGGGAGGACCCCGCAGCTGTTTTTT. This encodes CASSLVTSGRTPQLFF.

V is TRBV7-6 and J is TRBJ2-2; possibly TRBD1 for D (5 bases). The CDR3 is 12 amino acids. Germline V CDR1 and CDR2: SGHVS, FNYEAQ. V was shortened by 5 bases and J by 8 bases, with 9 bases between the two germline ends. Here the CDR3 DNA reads TGTGCCAGCAGCCCGTGGACAGGGGAGCTGTTTTTT. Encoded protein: CASSPWTGELFF.

In DNA form, the CDR3 reads TGTGCCAGCTCACCACCTACCAATCTCAGGTCAGGCTACACCTTC. This gives the protein CASSPPTNLRSGYTF. The V call is TRBV18, the J call TRBJ1-2; D is ambiguous. V was shortened by 0 bases and J by 8 bases, with 16 bases between the two germline ends. CDR1 is KGHSH and CDR2 is LQKENI in the germline V gene. The CDR3 runs 15 residues.

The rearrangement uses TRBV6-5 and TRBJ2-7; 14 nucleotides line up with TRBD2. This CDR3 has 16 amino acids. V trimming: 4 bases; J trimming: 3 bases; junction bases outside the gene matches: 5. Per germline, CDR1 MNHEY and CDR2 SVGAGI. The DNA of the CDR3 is TGTGCCAGCAGTTCACCCGGGACTAGCGGGGGCTACGAGCAGTACTTC. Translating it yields CASSSPGTSGGYEQYF.

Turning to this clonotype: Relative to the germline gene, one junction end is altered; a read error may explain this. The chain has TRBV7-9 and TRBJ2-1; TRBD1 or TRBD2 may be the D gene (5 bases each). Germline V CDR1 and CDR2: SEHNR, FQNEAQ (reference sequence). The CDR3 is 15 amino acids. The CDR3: CASSVATGTYNEQFF. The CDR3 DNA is TGTGCCAGCAGCGTAGCCACCGGGACGTACAATGAGCAGTTCTTC.

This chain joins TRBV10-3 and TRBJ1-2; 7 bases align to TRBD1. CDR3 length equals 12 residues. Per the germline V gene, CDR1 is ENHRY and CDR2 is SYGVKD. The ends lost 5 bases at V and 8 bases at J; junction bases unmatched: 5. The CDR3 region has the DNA TGTGCCATCAGTCCGACAGGGCAGGGCTACACCTTC. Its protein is CAISPTGQGYTF.

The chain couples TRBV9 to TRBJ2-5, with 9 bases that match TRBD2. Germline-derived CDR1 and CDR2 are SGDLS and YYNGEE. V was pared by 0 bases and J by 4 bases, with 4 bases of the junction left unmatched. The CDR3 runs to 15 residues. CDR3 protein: CASSVASGVGETQYF. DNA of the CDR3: TGTGCCAGCAGCGTAGCTAGCGGGGTTGGAGAGACCCAGTACTTC.